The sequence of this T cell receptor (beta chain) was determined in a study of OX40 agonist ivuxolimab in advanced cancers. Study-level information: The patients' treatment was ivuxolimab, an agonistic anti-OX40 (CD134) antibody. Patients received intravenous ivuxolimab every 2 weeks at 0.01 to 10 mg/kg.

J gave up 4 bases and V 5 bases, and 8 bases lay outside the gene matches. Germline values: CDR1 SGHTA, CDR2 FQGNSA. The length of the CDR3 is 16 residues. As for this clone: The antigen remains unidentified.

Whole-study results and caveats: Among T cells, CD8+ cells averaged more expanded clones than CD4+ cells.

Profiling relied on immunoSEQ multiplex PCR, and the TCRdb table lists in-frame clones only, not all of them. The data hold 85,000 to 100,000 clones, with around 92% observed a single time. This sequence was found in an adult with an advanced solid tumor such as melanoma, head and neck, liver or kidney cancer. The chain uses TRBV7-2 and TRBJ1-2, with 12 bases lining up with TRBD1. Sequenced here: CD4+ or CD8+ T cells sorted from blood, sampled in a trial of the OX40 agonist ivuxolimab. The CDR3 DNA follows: TGTGCCAGCAGCCCCGGGACAGGGGGCGCAGGCTATGGCTACACCTTC. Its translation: CASSPGTGGAGYGYTF.